Listed below are T cell receptor beta chains from one sample, sequenced in a study of blood T cells in healthy people across ages. MiXCR was run by TCRdb on the 5' RACE reads, yielding one entry per CDR3 protein. The sample lists some 1,000,000 distinct CDR3 sequences, around 27% occurring once. This sample also belongs to another study, concerning T cells of mothers and their children.

The specimen sequenced was blood. The receptor set was obtained from a girl aged 2 to 10 in good health. Both conserved end residues are part of each CDR3. A D gene is named only where the DNA matches it firmly. Not all rows give a size; the values are once, few, many and, for expanded clones, a class.

V gene	clone size	J gene	D gene	CDR3 protein	CDR3 DNA
TRBV12-3/TRBV12-4	-	TRBJ2-7	TRBD1	CASSLGAGTGTFEQYF	TGTGCCAGCAGTTTAGGGGCCGGGACAGGGACCTTCGAGCAGTACTTC
TRBV12-3/TRBV12-4	-	TRBJ1-1	-	CASSPRRTGTEAFF	TGTGCCAGCAGCCCCCGTCGAACGGGCACTGAAGCTTTCTTT
TRBV11-3	-	TRBJ2-1	-	CASSSSRWNEQFF	TGTGCCAGCAGCTCCTCTCGGTGGAATGAGCAGTTCTTC
TRBV7-9	-	TRBJ1-4	-	CTSSFVGSQNEKLFF	TGTACCAGCAGCTTTGTAGGCAGCCAAAATGAAAAACTGTTTTTT
TRBV29-1	few	TRBJ1-2	-	CSVLAGDNYGYTF	TGCAGCGTTCTTGCAGGTGATAACTATGGCTACACCTTC
TRBV6-5	-	TRBJ1-1	TRBD1	CASSYGQEYTEALF	TGTGCCAGCAGTTATGGACAGGAGTACACTGAAGCTCTCTTT
TRBV29-1	few	TRBJ2-7	TRBD2	CSVGRELDYEQYF	TGCAGCGTTGGGCGGGAGCTGGATTACGAGCAGTACTTC
TRBV2	few	TRBJ2-1	-	CASTGQSSYNEQFF	TGTGCCAGCACCGGACAGAGCTCCTACAATGAGCAGTTCTTC
TRBV29-1	-	TRBJ2-1	TRBD2	CSVDTSGGTVEQFF	TGCAGCGTTGATACCAGCGGGGGGACAGTTGAGCAGTTCTTC
TRBV2	few	TRBJ2-3	TRBD2	CASSLIAGLDTQYF	TGTGCCAGCAGTTTAATAGCGGGGCTGGATACGCAGTATTTT
TRBV5-6	-	TRBJ1-1	TRBD1	CASSLAFTGVVEAFF	TGTGCCAGCAGCTTGGCATTTACAGGGGTAGTTGAAGCTTTCTTT
TRBV7-9	few	TRBJ1-1	-	CASSQLPTEAFF	TGTGCCAGCAGCCAATTACCCACTGAAGCTTTCTTT
TRBV7-9	-	TRBJ2-1	-	CASSLRPNERFF	TGTGCCAGCAGCCTAAGGCCGAATGAGCGGTTCTTC
TRBV29-1	few	TRBJ2-1	-	CSVVAGIYNEQFF	TGCAGCGTTGTAGCAGGGATCTACAATGAGCAGTTCTTC
TRBV29-1	-	TRBJ2-3	TRBD2	CSVVAGGRDTQYF	TGCAGCGTGGTAGCGGGAGGAAGAGATACGCAGTATTTT
TRBV6-2/TRBV6-3	-	TRBJ2-7	-	CASTSWQKSYEQYF	TGTGCCAGCACCTCGTGGCAAAAGTCCTACGAGCAGTACTTC
TRBV5-6	-	TRBJ2-7	-	CASSHWRGGPYEQYF	TGTGCCAGCAGCCATTGGCGGGGCGGTCCCTACGAGCAGTACTTC
TRBV7-3	-	TRBJ2-2	-	CASSVQGPYTGELFF	TGTGCCAGCAGCGTACAGGGTCCGTACACCGGGGAGCTGTTTTTT
TRBV6-1	few	TRBJ2-1	-	CASRKTSFEQFF	TGTGCCAGCAGAAAAACTAGCTTTGAGCAGTTCTTC
TRBV6-1	-	TRBJ2-1	TRBD2	CASSELAGDLYNEQFF	TGTGCCAGCAGTGAATTAGCGGGAGATCTATACAATGAGCAGTTCTTC
TRBV28	-	TRBJ2-5	TRBD2	CASSYQPGLAGQETQYF	TGTGCCAGCAGTTACCAACCGGGACTAGCGGGGCAAGAGACCCAGTACTTC
TRBV6-1	few	TRBJ2-2	-	CASSEGVSGELFF	TGTGCCAGCAGTGAAGGGGTATCCGGGGAGCTGTTTTTT
TRBV21-1	few	TRBJ2-5	-	CASSKDVRLADGGEETQYF	TGTGCCAGCAGCAAAGACGTTAGGCTAGCGGACGGCGGGGAAGAGACCCAGTACTTC
TRBV20-1	few	TRBJ2-1	-	CSAPAPDSSYNEQFF	TGCAGTGCTCCCGCCCCCGATAGCTCCTACAATGAGCAGTTCTTC
TRBV4-3	once	TRBJ2-1	TRBD2	CASSQVRLASTQFF	TGCGCCAGCAGCCAAGTTCGACTAGCGTCGACGCAGTTCTTC
TRBV5-1	few	TRBJ2-1	-	CASSPGVAGAEQFF	TGCGCCAGCAGCCCGGGGGTTGCAGGGGCTGAGCAGTTCTTC
TRBV20-1	few	TRBJ2-7	-	CSARGTYEQYF	TGCAGTGCTAGAGGGACCTACGAGCAGTACTTC
TRBV15	few	TRBJ2-7	-	CATSATRQPSYEQYF	TGTGCCACCAGCGCTACCCGACAGCCCTCCTACGAGCAGTACTTC
TRBV7-2	-	TRBJ1-4	TRBD1	CASSLGGQPYSELFF	TGTGCCAGCAGCTTAGGGGGACAGCCCTACAGTGAGCTGTTTTTT
TRBV20-1	few	TRBJ2-1	-	CSAVDSYNGQFF	TGCAGTGCTGTGGACAGCTACAATGGGCAGTTCTTC
TRBV12-3/TRBV12-4	few	TRBJ2-7	TRBD2	CATHSGGEQYF	TGTGCCACCCACAGCGGGGGGGAGCAGTACTTC
TRBV5-6	few	TRBJ1-2	-	CASSSLDRTNYGYTF	TGTGCCAGCAGCTCTCTGGACAGAACTAACTATGGCTACACCTTC
TRBV6-5	few	TRBJ1-3	-	CASRPRGGNTIYF	TGTGCCAGCAGACCTAGGGGGGGAAACACCATATATTTT
TRBV7-9	many	TRBJ2-2	-	CASSFDTGELFF	TGTGCCAGCAGCTTCGACACCGGGGAGCTGTTTTTT
TRBV28	few	TRBJ2-1	TRBD1	CASSLGTGVNDEQFF	TGTGCCAGCAGTTTGGGGACAGGTGTCAACGATGAGCAGTTCTTC
TRBV7-6	few	TRBJ2-3	-	CASSFVDTDTQYF	TGTGCCAGCAGCTTTGTTGACACAGATACGCAGTATTTT
TRBV2	few	TRBJ2-5	-	CASKGWRQSSEETQYF	TGTGCCAGCAAAGGTTGGAGGCAGTCTTCCGAAGAGACCCAGTACTTC
TRBV7-9	few	TRBJ1-4	-	CASSLGLSSNEKLFF	TGTGCCAGCAGCTTAGGCTTATCATCTAATGAAAAACTGTTTTTT
TRBV5-1	few	TRBJ2-5	-	CASSAQSGSGETRYF	TGCGCCAGCAGCGCTCAGTCGGGGAGTGGGGAGACCCGGTACTTC
TRBV7-3	-	TRBJ1-2	-	CASSLSAGDFYGYTF	TGTGCCAGCAGCTTATCGGCAGGGGATTTTTATGGCTACACCTTC
TRBV10-3	-	TRBJ1-5	-	CAISESRGSNQPQHF	TGTGCCATCAGTGAGTCCAGGGGAAGCAATCAGCCCCAGCATTTT
TRBV4-1	many	TRBJ2-3	-	CASSQDLADTQYF	TGCGCCAGCAGCCAAGATTTGGCAGATACGCAGTATTTT
TRBV29-1	-	TRBJ2-5	TRBD2	CSGGLAGNEGTQYF	TGCAGCGGGGGACTAGCGGGAAACGAGGGGACCCAGTACTTC
TRBV6-2/TRBV6-3	few	TRBJ2-5	-	CASSYTYPTSSIQETQYF	TGTGCCAGCAGTTACACCTACCCCACTAGCTCCATTCAAGAGACCCAGTACTTC
TRBV7-3	-	TRBJ1-1	TRBD1	CASSAISGTGRAFF	TGTGCCAGCAGTGCTATCTCCGGGACAGGGAGAGCTTTCTTT
TRBV7-8	few	TRBJ2-7	-	CASSSHRATFEQYF	TGTGCCAGCAGTTCCCACCGGGCGACCTTCGAGCAGTACTTC
TRBV7-3	few	TRBJ2-3	TRBD2	CASSLDILAGPGDTQYF	TGTGCCAGCAGCTTAGATATACTAGCGGGGCCAGGAGATACGCAGTATTTT
TRBV15	few	TRBJ2-3	-	CATSRDRGSGPSTDTQYF	TGTGCCACCAGCAGAGACCGTGGTTCAGGGCCAAGCACAGATACGCAGTATTTT
TRBV6-1	-	TRBJ1-3	-	CARSVGQSGNTIYF	TGTGCCCGCAGTGTCGGCCAGTCTGGAAACACCATATATTTT
TRBV7-3	few	TRBJ2-2	-	CASSPGLGNLPNTGELFF	TGTGCCAGCAGCCCCGGGCTGGGGAACCTCCCTAACACCGGGGAGCTGTTTTTT
TRBV9	few	TRBJ2-1	-	CASSVDPIGFTSYNEQFF	TGTGCCAGCAGCGTAGACCCTATCGGATTTACCTCCTACAATGAGCAGTTCTTC
TRBV3-1	-	TRBJ1-1	-	CASSHRQSTEAFF	TGTGCCAGCAGCCACCGACAGAGCACTGAAGCTTTCTTT
TRBV7-9	few	TRBJ2-1	TRBD2	CASSWKATSGGANEQFF	TGTGCCAGCAGCTGGAAAGCCACTAGCGGGGGGGCGAATGAGCAGTTCTTC
TRBV20-1	-	TRBJ2-7	-	CSARALNHYEQYF	TGCAGTGCTAGAGCCCTGAACCACTACGAGCAGTACTTC
TRBV7-9	-	TRBJ2-5	TRBD1	CASSKLGQDLQETQYF	TGTGCCAGCAGCAAACTAGGACAGGACTTACAAGAGACCCAGTACTTC